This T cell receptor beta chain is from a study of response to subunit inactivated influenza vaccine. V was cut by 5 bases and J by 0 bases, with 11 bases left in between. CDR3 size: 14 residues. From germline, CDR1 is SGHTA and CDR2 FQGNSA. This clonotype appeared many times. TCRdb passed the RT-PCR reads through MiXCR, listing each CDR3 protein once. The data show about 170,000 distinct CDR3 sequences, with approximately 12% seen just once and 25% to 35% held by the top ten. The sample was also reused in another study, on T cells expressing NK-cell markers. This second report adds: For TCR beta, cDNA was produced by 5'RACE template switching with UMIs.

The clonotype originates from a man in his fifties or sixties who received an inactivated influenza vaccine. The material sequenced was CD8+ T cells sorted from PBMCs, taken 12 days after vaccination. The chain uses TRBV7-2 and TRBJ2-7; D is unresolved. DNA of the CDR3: TGTGCCAGCAGCCCCGACGCCCTCTCCTACGAGCAGTACTTC. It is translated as CASSPDALSYEQYF.